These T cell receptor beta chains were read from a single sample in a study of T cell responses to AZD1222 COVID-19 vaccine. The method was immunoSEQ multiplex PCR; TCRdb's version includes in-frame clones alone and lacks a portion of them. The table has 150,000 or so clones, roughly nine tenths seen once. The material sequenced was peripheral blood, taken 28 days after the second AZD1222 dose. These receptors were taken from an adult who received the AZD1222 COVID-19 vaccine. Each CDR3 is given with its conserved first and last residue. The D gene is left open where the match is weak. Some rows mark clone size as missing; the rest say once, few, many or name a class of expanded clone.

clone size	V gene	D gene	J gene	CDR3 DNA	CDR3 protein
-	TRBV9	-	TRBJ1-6	TGTGCCAGCAGGACCGGTCTCGGGAGTTCACCCCTCCACTTT	CASRTGLGSSPLHF
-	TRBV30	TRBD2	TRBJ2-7	TGTGCCTGGAGCGCATTCCGGACTAGCGGGGCGATCTACGAGCAGTACTTC	CAWSAFRTSGAIYEQYF
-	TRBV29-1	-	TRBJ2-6	TGCAGCGTTGAAATCTCTGGGGCCAACGTCCTGACTTTC	CSVEISGANVLTF
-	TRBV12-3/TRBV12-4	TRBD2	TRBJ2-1	TGTGCCAGCAGACTAGCGGGTGCCAATGAGCAGTTCTTC	CASRLAGANEQFF
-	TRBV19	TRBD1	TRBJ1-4	TGTGCCAGTACAAATCCAGGCAGGGGGGTTGAAAAACTGTTTTTT	CASTNPGRGVEKLFF
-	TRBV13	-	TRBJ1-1	TGTGCCAGCAGCCCGCTAACAGGCAACACTGAAGCTTTCTTT	CASSPLTGNTEAFF
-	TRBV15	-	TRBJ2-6	TGTGCCACCAGCAGAGGACAGCCAAATCAGAACTCTGGGGCCAACGTCCTGACTTTC	CATSRGQPNQNSGANVLTF
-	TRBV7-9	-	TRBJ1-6	TGTGCCAGCAGCTTCCAGGGGATTAATTCACCCCTCCACTTT	CASSFQGINSPLHF
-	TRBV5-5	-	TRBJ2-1	TGTGCCAGCAGCTCAATATCTCCGGACAGATACCACAATGAGCAGTTCTTC	CASSSISPDRYHNEQFF
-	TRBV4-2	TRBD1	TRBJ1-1	TGTGCCAGCAGCCACCCGGGACAGGACTTCATGAACACTGAAGCTTTCTTT	CASSHPGQDFMNTEAFF
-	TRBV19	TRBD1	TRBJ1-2	TGTGCCAGTAGTATTACCCCCTTTCCGGGACAGGGAAGATCAGAATATGGCTACACCTTC	CASSITPFPGQGRSEYGYTF
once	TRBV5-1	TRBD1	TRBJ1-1	TGCGCCAGCAGCCTCGGACAGGGAAGAGGCACTGAAGCTTTCTTT	CASSLGQGRGTEAFF
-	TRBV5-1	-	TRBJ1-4	TGCGCCAGCAGCCCCGGGGTTGGCGAAAAACTGTTTTTT	CASSPGVGEKLFF
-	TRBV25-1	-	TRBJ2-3	TGTGCCAGCAGTCGGACAGATACGCAGTATTTT	CASSRTDTQYF
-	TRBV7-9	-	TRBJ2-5	TGTGCCAGCAGCTCCCCTCCCCTAGAGACCCAGTACTTC	CASSSPPLETQYF
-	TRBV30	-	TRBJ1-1	TGTGCCTGGAGCCAATCGCAGGGGCTTCTACGGAACACTGAAGCTTTCTTT	CAWSQSQGLLRNTEAFF
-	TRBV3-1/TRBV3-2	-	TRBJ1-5	TGTGCCAGCAGCCAAGGTTATCAGGGGAACCAGCCCCAGCATTTT	CASSQGYQGNQPQHF
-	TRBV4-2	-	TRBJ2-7	TGTGCCAGCAGCGTAGGCCGGAGCGAGCAGTACTTC	CASSVGRSEQYF
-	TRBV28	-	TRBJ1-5	TGTGCCAGCAGTTTTGGGGTGGATCGGCCCCAGCATTTT	CASSFGVDRPQHF
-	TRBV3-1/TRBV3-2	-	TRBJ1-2	TGTGCCAGCAGCGGCAGGGTCCATGGCTACACCTTC	CASSGRVHGYTF
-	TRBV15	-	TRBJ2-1	TGTGCCACCAGCTGGGACACGAGCTCCTACAATGAGCAGTTCTTC	CATSWDTSSYNEQFF
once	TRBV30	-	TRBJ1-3	TGTGCCTGGAGTCGGGCAGGTTGGGGTGGAAACACCATATATTTT	CAWSRAGWGGNTIYF
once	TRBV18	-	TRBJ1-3	TGTGCCAGCTCACCGCCCAGAGGCCTCTCTGGAAACACCATATATTTT	CASSPPRGLSGNTIYF
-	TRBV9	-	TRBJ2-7	TGTGCCAGCAGCGCCTACACAGGGAACAACAACGAGCAGTACTTC	CASSAYTGNNNEQYF
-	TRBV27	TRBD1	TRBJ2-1	TGTGCCAGCAGTACCAGGGGGTTAGCTGAGCAGTTCTTC	CASSTRGLAEQFF
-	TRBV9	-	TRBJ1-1	TGTGCCAGCAGCCTCGGGGGAGAAGCTTTCTTT	CASSLGGEAFF
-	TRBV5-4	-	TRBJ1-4	TGTGCCAGCAGCCCAACCCGGGGAATAGGTGAAAAACTGTTTTTT	CASSPTRGIGEKLFF
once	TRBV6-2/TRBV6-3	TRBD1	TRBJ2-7	TGTGCCAGCAGTTACCCGGGACAGGGGACGGACGAGCAGTACTTC	CASSYPGQGTDEQYF
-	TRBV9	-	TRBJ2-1	TGTGCCAGCAGCGTTTTGAGCGTTTCCTACAATGAGCAGTTCTTC	CASSVLSVSYNEQFF
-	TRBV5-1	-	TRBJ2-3	TGCGCCAGCAGCTTGGCTGGGTCAGCTTCCACAGATACGCAGTATTTT	CASSLAGSASTDTQYF
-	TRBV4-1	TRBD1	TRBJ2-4	TGCGCCAGCAGCCAAGAGGGACAGGGGTACGGCAAAAACATTCAGTACTTC	CASSQEGQGYGKNIQYF
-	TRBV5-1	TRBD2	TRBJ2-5	TGCGCCAGCAGCGGGGGACTAGCGGGGGCACAAGAGACCCAGTACTTC	CASSGGLAGAQETQYF
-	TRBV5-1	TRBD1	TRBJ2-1	TGCGCCAGCAGCTCCCCCGACAGGGAACCTTTCAATGAGCAGTTCTTC	CASSSPDREPFNEQFF
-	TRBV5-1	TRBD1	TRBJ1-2	TGCGCCAGCAGCTTGGCCTCCGGGACAGGAGATGGCTACACCTTC	CASSLASGTGDGYTF
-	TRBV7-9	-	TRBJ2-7	TGTGCCAGCAGCTTAGGGGAGCGTCCCTACGAGCAGTACTTC	CASSLGERPYEQYF
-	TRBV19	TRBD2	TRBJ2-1	TGTGCCAGTACTGATCGCTGGCGGGGGGTCTACAATGAGCAGTTCTTC	CASTDRWRGVYNEQFF
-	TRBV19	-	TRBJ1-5	TGTGCCAGTAGTATGGCTAATAGCAATCAGCCCCAGCATTTT	CASSMANSNQPQHF
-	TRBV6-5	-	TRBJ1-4	TGTGCCAGCAGGAAAGGGGATTGGGGAAGGGAAAAACTGTTTTTT	CASRKGDWGREKLFF
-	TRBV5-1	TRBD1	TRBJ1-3	TGCGCCAGCAGCCCGGACAGGGCGAACACCATATATTTT	CASSPDRANTIYF
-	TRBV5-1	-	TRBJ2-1	TGCGCCAGCAGCTGGAGCGGTAATGAGCAGTTCTTC	CASSWSGNEQFF
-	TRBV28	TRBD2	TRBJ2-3	TGTGCCAGCAGTTTAAGTCTAGCGGGAGTAGAAGATACGCAGTATTTT	CASSLSLAGVEDTQYF
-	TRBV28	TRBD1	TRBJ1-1	TGTGCCAGCAGTTTAGGGACAGGTTCTACCACTGAAGCTTTCTTT	CASSLGTGSTTEAFF
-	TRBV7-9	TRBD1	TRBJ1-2	TGTGCCAGCAGTTTTACCCAAACAGGGGTCTATGGCTACACCTTC	CASSFTQTGVYGYTF
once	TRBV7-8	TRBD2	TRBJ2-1	TGTGCCAGCAGCCCGCCTCGTGTCTCGGTAGCGGGGGTGTTTGATGAGCAGTTCTTC	CASSPPRVSVAGVFDEQFF
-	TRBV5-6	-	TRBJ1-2	TGTGCCAGCAGCTTTGGACAATCTAACTATGGCTACACCTTC	CASSFGQSNYGYTF